The clone carrying this T cell receptor (beta chain) was picked up many times. As yet, its antigen is unknown. Germline V lookup: CDR1 WNHNN, CDR2 SYGVQD (reference sequence). With 5 bases clipped from V and 5 bases from J, the junction kept 9 bases outside the gene matches. This CDR3 is built from 16 residues. The table came from immunoSEQ multiplex PCR; TCRdb's copy has only in-frame clones and leaves some out. The data show fewer than 200,000 clones, about 85% seen once. These donors were members of the approximately 110-subject validation cohort, a group separate from the roughly 670-subject first cohort. The sample belongs to a study of cytomegalovirus exposure and HLA in healthy donors. Study results and caveats: First-cohort TCR clusters tended to co-occur in the 95 to 150 validation repertoires, a later analysis found. Accounts indicate the classifier identified cytomegalovirus status with strong specificity and sensitivity.

Input material: PBMCs. The genes are TRBV10-1 and TRBJ2-2, with TRBD1 matching over 9 bases. This sequence originates from a man between 18 and 29 years old in good health and CMV-seropositive. CDR3 region: CASSSLGTGKTGELFF. The CDR3 DNA reads TGCGCCAGCAGTTCCTTAGGGACAGGGAAAACCGGGGAGCTGTTTTTT.